The clone carrying this T cell receptor beta chain was seen a single time. The data originate from a study of T cell responses to AZD1222 COVID-19 vaccine. CDR1 is LNHDA, CDR2 SQIVND, per germline (reference sequence). Trimming stripped 5 bases from V and 5 bases from J, with 13 bases between. This CDR3 has 13 residues. TCRdb's table, derived via immunoSEQ multiplex PCR, lists solely in-frame clones and lacks some. The sample lists about 140,000 clones; around nine tenths were seen once. The clonotype originates from an adult who received the AZD1222 COVID-19 vaccine. The sample here was peripheral blood, taken 28 days after the second AZD1222 dose. V is TRBV19 and J is TRBJ2-7; D remains unclear. The CDR3 protein is CASSWWQSDEQYF. CDR3 in DNA: TGTGCCAGTAGTTGGTGGCAGTCGGACGAGCAGTACTTC.